Shown below are 16 T cell receptor beta chains from a single sample sequenced in a study of a mutant IDH1 vaccine in newly diagnosed glioma. Time point in this sample: week 11, during vaccination. Each dose delivered 300 ug of mutant IDH1 20-mer peptide subcutaneously with imiquimod. Measured with immunoSEQ multiplex PCR; TCRdb has only the in-frame clones, and not every one. The repertoire holds about 61,000 clones, with roughly 80% as singletons. Their antigens are not known. The sequencing here drew on PBMCs, taken from a glioma patient whose treatment included an IDH1 peptide vaccine. The receptors shown here come from a man between 50 and 59 years old with glioma.

In this sample, this clone turned up a few times. This rearrangement joins TRBV6-5 to TRBJ1-1; 9 nucleotides match TRBD1. Germline assignment: CDR1 MNHEY and CDR2 SVGAGI. V lost 5 bases, J lost 5 bases, and 6 bases stayed unmatched. The CDR3 contains 14 residues. This CDR3 reads CASSGGTGITEAFF. The CDR3, as DNA: TGTGCCAGCAGTGGTGGGACAGGGATTACTGAAGCTTTCTTT.

This clone was seen a handful of times. The rearrangement uses TRBV19 and TRBJ2-7; TRBD2 agrees at 9 bases. Per germline, CDR1 LNHDA and CDR2 SQIVND (reference sequence). This CDR3 is 16 amino acids long. The V and J ends lost 5 bases and 0 bases, in that order; junction bases with no gene match: 8. DNA for the CDR3: TGTGCCAGTAGTTCAAGGACTAGCGACAGCTCCTACGAGCAGTACTTC. This codes for CASSSRTSDSSYEQYF.

This sequence joins TRBV19 and TRBJ1-1; a weak D match, TRBD1 (5 bases). Germline lookup yields CDR1 LNHDA and CDR2 SQIVND (reference sequence). CDR3 length: 13 residues. The ends were cut back, 1 base at V and 8 bases at J, with 11 bases in the middle. In DNA, the CDR3 is TGTGCCAGTAGTATAGCCGGGGGAGCAGAAGCTTTCTTT. As protein: CASSIAGGAEAFF.

The chain combines TRBV6-1 with TRBJ1-2, with a weak D call TRBD1 (6 bases). The germline V gene encodes CDR1 MNHNS and CDR2 SASEGT. Trimming took off 2 bases at V and 6 bases at J, with 13 bases between the two ends. The CDR3 loop spans 14 amino acids. The CDR3 DNA reads as TGTGCCAGCAGTGAATTATGGGGGCAGGATGGCTACACCTTC. Protein: CASSELWGQDGYTF.

The rearrangement uses TRBV2 and TRBJ1-3; TRBD1 is a possible D gene (5 bases). Germline values: CDR1 SNHLY, CDR2 FYNNEI. V lost 7 bases and J 4 bases, leaving 11 bases between the germline ends. This CDR3 has 13 residues. CDR3 sequence reads: CASNQDKGNTIYF. CDR3 nucleotides: TGTGCCAGCAACCAGGACAAGGGAAACACCATATATTTT.

This clone appeared a single time. The genes are TRBV19 and TRBJ2-6; a possible D gene is TRBD2 (5 bases). The V gene's germline CDR1 is LNHDA and CDR2 SQIVND (reference sequence). The CDR3 consists of 16 residues. V was pared by 5 bases and J by 1 base, with 12 bases between. The CDR3 is CASSLGERSGANVLTF. CDR3 in DNA: TGTGCCAGTAGTCTTGGGGAGAGGTCTGGGGCCAACGTCCTGACTTTC.

The V call is TRBV5-4, the J call TRBJ1-3, with no clear D. The CDR3 loop spans 14 amino acids. V shed 2 bases and J shed 8 bases, with 14 bases lying between them. CDR1 is SGHNT, CDR2 YYREEE, per germline (reference sequence). Written as DNA, the CDR3 is TGTGCCAGCAGCTTTTCCCCAAAGGTTGACACCATATATTTT. It is translated as CASSFSPKVDTIYF.

The count of this clone is one. The rearrangement links TRBV5-8 to TRBJ1-1; D is unresolved. There are 13 residues in the CDR3. Between the trimmed V and J ends, which lost 4 bases and 1 base, there was a span of 8 bases. Germline loops: CDR1 SGHTS, CDR2 YDEGEE. CDR3 residues: CASSMVQNTEAFF. CDR3 coding DNA: TGTGCCAGCAGCATGGTTCAGAACACTGAAGCTTTCTTT.

The CDR3: CAWRLGQNTGELFF. CDR3 DNA: TGTGCCTGGAGGTTGGGACAGAACACCGGGGAGCTGTTTTTT. The V gene is TRBV30, the J gene TRBJ2-2; possibly TRBD1 for D (6 bases). Trimming pared 3 bases from V and 1 base from J, leaving 9 bases between. The CDR3 has 14 amino acids. Germline V gene lookup returns CDR1 GTSNPN and CDR2 SVGIG (reference sequence).

V is TRBV30 and J is TRBJ1-6; the D is unclear. Germline V gene sequence: CDR1 GTSNPN, CDR2 SVGIG (reference sequence). V was clipped by 1 base and J by 2 bases, with 9 bases between them. The CDR3 runs 15 residues. The CDR3 DNA reads TGTGCCTGGAGTGGGAGGACCGCCTATAATTCACCCCTCCACTTT. It codes for CAWSGRTAYNSPLHF.

The CDR3 here is CASSRLQDTQYF. The DNA of the CDR3 is TGCGCCAGCAGCCGACTCCAAGATACGCAGTATTTT. This chain joins TRBV5-1 and TRBJ2-3, with D uncertain. Trimming pared 4 bases from V and 5 bases from J, leaving 8 bases between. From germline, CDR1 is SGHRS and CDR2 YFSETQ. This CDR3 is 12 amino acids long.

This clone is a singleton in its sample. The V gene is TRBV7-9, the J gene TRBJ2-7; 7 nucleotides line up with TRBD2. J was trimmed by 3 bases and V by 4 bases; bases with no gene match: 12. CDR1 is SEHNR and CDR2 is FQNEAQ in the germline V gene (reference sequence). This CDR3 has 16 residues. The DNA for the CDR3 is TGTGCCAGCAGCTCTGGGGGAGGGGCGAAAAACTACGAGCAGTACTTC. It codes for CASSSGGGAKNYEQYF.

The chain uses TRBV7-2 and TRBJ2-5, with D maybe TRBD2 (6 bases). The germline V gene encodes CDR1 SGHTA and CDR2 FQGNSA. CDR3 length: 13 residues. Trimming shortened V by 1 base and J by 6 bases, and 9 bases separated the two germline ends. CDR3 nucleotide sequence: TGTGCCAGCAGCTTAGGACTAGGGAAGACCCAGTACTTC. It encodes CASSLGLGKTQYF.

DNA for the CDR3: TGTGCCAGTAGTGGGGGACTAGCGGATACTAATGAGCAGTTCTTC. Translation gives CASSGGLADTNEQFF. V usage is TRBV19 and J usage is TRBJ2-1; TRBD2 matches 11 bases. This CDR3 is 15 amino acids long. Per the germline V gene, CDR1 is LNHDA and CDR2 is SQIVND (reference sequence). V lost 5 bases, J lost 7 bases, and 7 bases stayed unmatched.

The chain has TRBV11-3 and TRBJ1-5; TRBD1 is a possible D gene (5 bases). V gave up 4 bases and J gave up 1 base, with 20 bases separating them. Germline V gene data show CDR1 as SGHNT and CDR2 as YENEEA. CDR3 length: 18 amino acids. This CDR3 reads CASSSYDIRTGSNQPQHF. The CDR3, as DNA: TGTGCCAGCAGCTCCTACGACATCCGAACAGGCAGCAATCAGCCCCAGCATTTT.

The chain is built from TRBV11-3 and TRBJ1-2; a weak D match, TRBD1 (6 bases). This CDR3 is built from 13 residues. Trimming took off 6 bases at V and 5 bases at J, with 13 bases between the two ends. Germline CDR1 SGHNT, CDR2 YENEEA. This CDR3 is CASRARGGYGYTF. The CDR3 DNA reads as TGTGCCAGCAGGGCCAGGGGAGGGTATGGCTACACCTTC.